Listed here are 17 T cell receptor beta chains from one sample, sequenced in a study of T cells in Graves' hyperthyroidism and ophthalmopathy. Amplified TCR beta CDR3 regions came from RNA transcripts. A set of HTBI primers served as the primers for a first-round RT-PCR of the TCR CDR3. TCRdb reprocessed the multiplex PCR reads with MiXCR, giving one entry per CDR3 protein. The top ten hold over 6% of the sample, which has fewer than 650,000 distinct CDR3 sequences, 14% seen once. The sample consisted of blood. The receptors were gathered from a woman younger than 35 with Graves' ophthalmopathy.

Remarks on this clonotype: A much larger clone lies a single base off, so this may be a read error. The V and J genes are TRBV6-2 or TRBV6-3 and TRBJ2-7, with D hard to call. This CDR3 contains 12 residues. Germline V gene sequence: CDR1 MNHEY, CDR2 SVGEGT. The CDR3 region has the DNA TGTGCCGGCAGTTACATGCGCCACGAGCAGTACTTC. Translated, it gives CAGSYMRHEQYF.

This clonotype was seen a handful of times. This chain joins TRBV9 and TRBJ2-1; unclear D gene. The CDR3 extends over 15 amino acids. V shed 3 bases and J shed 5 bases, with 15 bases lying between them. Looked up from germline, CDR1 is SGDLS and CDR2 is YYNGEE. The CDR3 reads CASSDHSTPNNEQFF. The CDR3, as DNA: TGTGCCAGCAGCGACCATTCGACACCGAACAATGAGCAGTTCTTC.

The chain joins TRBV30 to TRBJ1-2, with TRBD1 matching 9 bases. J gave up 5 bases and V 4 bases, and 11 bases lay outside the gene matches. Looked up from germline, CDR1 is GTSNPN and CDR2 is SVGIG (reference sequence). This CDR3 is built from 15 residues. CDR3 amino acids: CAWTPSTGGRYGYTF. The DNA of the CDR3 is TGTGCCTGGACCCCTTCGACAGGGGGGAGGTATGGCTACACCTTC. The whole variable domain, remainder taken from reference TRBV30 and TRBJ1-2, is SQTIHQWPATLVQPVGSPLSLECTVEGTSNPNLYWYRQAAGRGLQLLFYSVGIGQISSEVPQNLSASRPQDRQFILSSKKLLLSDSGFYLCAWTPSTGGRYGYTFGSGTRLTVV.

This clonotype was seen at least ten times. This CDR3 is CASSSTMGRPTDTQYF. The CDR3 bases are TGCGCCAGCAGCTCGACAATGGGGCGGCCCACAGATACGCAGTATTTT. The J gene is TRBJ2-3, the V gene TRBV5-1; D may be TRBD1 (5 bases). Germline V gene data show CDR1 as SGHRS and CDR2 as YFSETQ. V gave up 3 bases and J gave up 2 bases, with 16 bases separating them. The CDR3 length is 16 residues.

CDR3 bases: TGTGCCAGCAGCGCCCGACTAGTTTCGGCCGGGGAGCTGTTTTTT. This gives the protein CASSARLVSAGELFF. V and J are TRBV9 and TRBJ2-2, with a weak D call TRBD2 (6 bases). With 3 bases removed from V and 6 bases from J, the gap between germline ends came to 15 bases. The germline gives CDR1 SGDLS, CDR2 YYNGEE. CDR3 length equals 15 residues.

This clonotype has at least ten counts. The rearrangement links TRBV18 to TRBJ1-1, with D unresolved. Germline V gives CDR1 KGHSH, CDR2 LQKENI. V lost 5 bases and J 1 base, leaving 8 bases between the germline ends. The CDR3 consists of 13 residues. CDR3 nucleotides: TGTGCCAGCTCAAATACAGAGAACACTGAAGCTTTCTTT. Translated, it gives CASSNTENTEAFF.

The V gene is TRBV7-9, the J gene TRBJ2-2; possibly TRBD2 for D (5 bases). The CDR3 is 13 amino acids. Trimming pared 5 bases from V and 5 bases from J, leaving 9 bases between. Germline V lookup: CDR1 SEHNR, CDR2 FQNEAQ (reference sequence). The CDR3 DNA reads as TGTGCCAGCAGCCCCACTAGGACCGGGGAGCTGTTTTTT. Amino acid sequence: CASSPTRTGELFF.

This clonotype was seen repeatedly, ten times or more. The chain combines TRBV27 with TRBJ1-1; 8 bases line up with TRBD1. CDR3 length: 13 residues. Germline assignment: CDR1 MNHEY and CDR2 SMNVEV (reference sequence). The ends lost 7 bases at V and 1 base at J; junction bases unmatched: 2. The CDR3 DNA follows: TGTGCCAGCACGACAGGGGCGAACACTGAAGCTTTCTTT. Encoded protein: CASTTGANTEAFF.

This clonotype was detected only a few times. The V call is TRBV19, the J call TRBJ1-1; no clear D. Germline V lookup: CDR1 LNHDA, CDR2 SQIVND (reference sequence). V lost 6 bases and J 2 bases, leaving 19 bases between the germline ends. The CDR3 has 16 residues. The CDR3 is CASRRGAENPNTEAFF. In nucleotides, the CDR3 is TGTGCCAGTAGAAGAGGCGCAGAAAACCCCAACACTGAAGCTTTCTTT.

This clonotype was detected only a few times. The V and J genes are TRBV4-3 and TRBJ2-4; no clear D gene. The CDR3 sequence is 15 residues long. Trimming took off 3 bases at V and 7 bases at J, with 16 bases between the two ends. Germline V gene data show CDR1 as LGHNA and CDR2 as YSLEER. The CDR3 loop is CASSHWALTGNIQYF. DNA of the CDR3: TGCGCCAGCAGCCACTGGGCCCTCACCGGGAACATTCAGTACTTC.

V and J are TRBV6-5 and TRBJ1-4; D is uncertain. Germline V gene sequence: CDR1 MNHEY, CDR2 SVGAGI. The V end lost 0 bases, the J end lost 10 bases, and 6 bases lay between the germline ends. The CDR3 length is 12 residues. This CDR3 reads CASSYSGGKLFF. The CDR3 DNA follows: TGTGCCAGCAGTTACTCGGGCGGAAAACTGTTTTTT.

This clonotype was found many times. This chain joins TRBV6-1 and TRBJ2-1; possibly TRBD1 or TRBD2 for D (7 bases each). The germline CDR1 and CDR2 sequences are MNHNS and SASEGT. The CDR3 is 16 residues long. Trimming removed 5 bases at V and 7 bases at J, with 21 bases between. The CDR3: CASSIRLRGGWNEQFF. The CDR3 DNA follows: TGTGCCAGCAGTATACGCCTCAGGGGGGGCTGGAATGAGCAGTTCTTC.

Turning to this clonotype: A read error is possible here, since a much larger clone lies one base away. The rearrangement joins TRBV28 to TRBJ2-5; no clear D. The V gene's germline CDR1 is MDHEN and CDR2 SYDVKM. CDR3 length equals 14 residues. V lost 3 bases and J 7 bases, leaving 15 bases between the germline ends. CDR3 DNA: TGTGCCAGCAGTTTTGTGGGTGGGGAAGGGACCCAGTACTTC. It is translated as CASSFVGGEGTQYF.

The chain links TRBV20-1 to TRBJ1-5; 7 nucleotides match TRBD1. Per germline, CDR1 DFQATT and CDR2 SNEGSKA (reference sequence). J was trimmed by 3 bases and V by 3 bases; bases with no gene match: 5. CDR3 length: 14 residues. The CDR3 DNA reads TGCAGTGCTAGGGCAGGGGGTATCAATCAGCCCCAGCATTTT. This encodes CSARAGGINQPQHF.

This clonotype was observed many times. The chain links TRBV11-1 to TRBJ2-1; TRBD2 might be the D (6 bases). Germline CDR1 is SGHAT and CDR2 is FQDESV (reference sequence). CDR3 length: 17 amino acids. With 10 bases removed from V and 4 bases from J, the gap between germline ends came to 26 bases. The CDR3 sequence: CAINKVGGSGNYNEQFF. Here the CDR3 DNA reads TGTGCCATCAATAAAGTCGGGGGTTCCGGGAATTACAATGAGCAGTTCTTC.

This clonotype was counted between two and nine times. The chain combines TRBV6-2 or TRBV6-3 with TRBJ1-5; D gene unclear. The CDR3 sequence is 14 residues long. The germline gives CDR1 MNHEY, CDR2 SVGEGT. Trimming shortened V by 2 bases and J by 1 base, and 6 bases separated the two germline ends. CDR3 sequence (DNA): TGTGCCAGCAGTTACACGAACAGCAATCAGCCCCAGCATTTT. This encodes CASSYTNSNQPQHF.

This clonotype has at least ten counts. The chain employs TRBV27 and TRBJ2-7; D not certain. There are 13 residues in the CDR3. The germline V and J ends were trimmed by 3 bases and 7 bases, with 13 bases remaining between them. Germline CDR1 MNHEY, CDR2 SMNVEV (reference sequence). This CDR3 is CASSFGYRREQYF. The CDR3 coding sequence is TGTGCCAGCAGTTTCGGGTACAGAAGGGAGCAGTACTTC.